The sequence of this TCR beta chain was determined in a study of blood T cells in healthy people across ages. The germline V gene has CDR1 MGHDK and CDR2 SYGVNS. This CDR3 region has 10 residues. V shed 10 bases and J 6 bases; nucleotides not matched to a gene: 1. Then a second PCR, running about 6 to 12 cycles, was carried out with a sample-barcoded 5' primer and a J-beta primer mix. TCRdb analysed the 5' RACE reads with MiXCR anew, one entry per CDR3 protein. The sample holds more than 900,000 distinct CDR3 sequences, about 25% seen once. These data are also associated with another study on T cells of mothers and their children.

The sequence was obtained from a girl aged 2 to 10 in good health. The V gene is TRBV25-1, the J gene TRBJ2-3; TRBD2 matches at 7 bases. The sample was blood. The CDR3 DNA sequence: TGTGCCATGGGAGGGGATACGCAGTATTTT. Protein sequence: CAMGGDTQYF.